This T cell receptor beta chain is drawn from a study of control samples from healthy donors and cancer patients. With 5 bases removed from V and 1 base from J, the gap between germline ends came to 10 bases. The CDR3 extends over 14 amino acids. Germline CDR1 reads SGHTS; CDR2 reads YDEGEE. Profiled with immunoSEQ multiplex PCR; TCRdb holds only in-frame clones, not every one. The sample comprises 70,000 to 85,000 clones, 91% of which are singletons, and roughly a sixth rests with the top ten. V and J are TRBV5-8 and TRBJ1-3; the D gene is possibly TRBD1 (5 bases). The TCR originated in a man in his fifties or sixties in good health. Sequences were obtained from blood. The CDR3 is CASSPTVSGNTIYF. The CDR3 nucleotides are TGTGCCAGCAGTCCGACAGTGTCTGGAAACACCATATATTTT.